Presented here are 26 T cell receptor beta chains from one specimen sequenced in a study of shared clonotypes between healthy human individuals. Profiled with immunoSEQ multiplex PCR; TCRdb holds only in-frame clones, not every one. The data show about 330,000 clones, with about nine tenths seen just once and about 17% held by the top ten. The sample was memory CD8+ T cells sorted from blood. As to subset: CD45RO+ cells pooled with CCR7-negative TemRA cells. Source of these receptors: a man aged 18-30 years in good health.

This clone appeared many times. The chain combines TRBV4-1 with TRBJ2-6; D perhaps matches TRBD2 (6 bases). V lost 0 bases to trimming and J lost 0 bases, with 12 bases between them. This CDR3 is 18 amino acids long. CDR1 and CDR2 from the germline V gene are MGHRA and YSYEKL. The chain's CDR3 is CASSQEGGLISGANVLTF. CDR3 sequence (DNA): TGCGCCAGCAGCCAAGAGGGGGGACTTATCTCTGGGGCCAACGTCCTGACTTTC.

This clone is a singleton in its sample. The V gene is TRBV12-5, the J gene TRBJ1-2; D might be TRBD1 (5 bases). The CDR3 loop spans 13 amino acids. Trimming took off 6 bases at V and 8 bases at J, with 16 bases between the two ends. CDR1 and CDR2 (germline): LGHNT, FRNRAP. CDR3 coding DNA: TGTGCTAGTGGCCCGGGACCCCATCGGGGCTACACCTTC. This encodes CASGPGPHRGYTF.

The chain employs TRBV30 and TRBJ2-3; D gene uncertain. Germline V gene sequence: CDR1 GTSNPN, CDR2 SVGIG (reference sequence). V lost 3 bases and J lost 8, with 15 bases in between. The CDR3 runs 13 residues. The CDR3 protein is CAWSPMASGTQYF. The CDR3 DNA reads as TGTGCCTGGAGCCCCATGGCTTCAGGTACGCAGTATTTT.

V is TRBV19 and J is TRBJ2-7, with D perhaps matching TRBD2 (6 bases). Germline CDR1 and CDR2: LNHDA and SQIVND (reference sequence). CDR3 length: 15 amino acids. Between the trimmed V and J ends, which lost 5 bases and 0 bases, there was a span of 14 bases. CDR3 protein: CASSPPDGSSYEQYF. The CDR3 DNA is TGTGCCAGTAGTCCCCCGGACGGGAGCTCCTACGAGCAGTACTTC.

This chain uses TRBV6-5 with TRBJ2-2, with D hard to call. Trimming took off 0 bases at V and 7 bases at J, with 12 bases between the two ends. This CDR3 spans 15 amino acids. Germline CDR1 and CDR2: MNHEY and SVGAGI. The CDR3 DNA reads TGTGCCAGCAGTTACTCGATAAGAGACCTCGGGGAGCTGTTTTTT. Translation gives CASSYSIRDLGELFF.

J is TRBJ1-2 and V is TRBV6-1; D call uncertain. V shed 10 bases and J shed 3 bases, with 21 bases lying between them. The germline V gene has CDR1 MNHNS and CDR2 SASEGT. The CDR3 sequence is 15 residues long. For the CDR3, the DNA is TGTGCCACCTTCCTACAAGCGGAGGAAGACTATGGCTACACCTTC. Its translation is CATFLQAEEDYGYTF.

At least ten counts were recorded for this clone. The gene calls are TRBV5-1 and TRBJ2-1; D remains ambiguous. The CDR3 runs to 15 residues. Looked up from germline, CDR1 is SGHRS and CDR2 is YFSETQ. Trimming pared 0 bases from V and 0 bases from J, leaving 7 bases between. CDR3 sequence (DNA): TGCGCCAGCAGCTTGGCCCCATACTCCTACAATGAGCAGTTCTTC. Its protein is CASSLAPYSYNEQFF.

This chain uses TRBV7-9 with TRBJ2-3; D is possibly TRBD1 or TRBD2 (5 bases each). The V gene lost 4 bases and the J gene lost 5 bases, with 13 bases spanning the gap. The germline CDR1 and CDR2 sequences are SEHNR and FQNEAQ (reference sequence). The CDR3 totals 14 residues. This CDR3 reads CASSSGEGIDTQYF. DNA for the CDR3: TGTGCCAGCAGCTCAGGAGAGGGGATAGATACGCAGTATTTT. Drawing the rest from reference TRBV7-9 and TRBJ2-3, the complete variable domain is DTGVSQNPRHKITKRGQNVTFRCDPISEHNRLYWYRQTLGQGPEFLTYFQNEAQLEKSRLLSDRFSAERPKGSFSTLEIQRTEQGDSAMYLCASSSGEGIDTQYFGPGTRLTVL.

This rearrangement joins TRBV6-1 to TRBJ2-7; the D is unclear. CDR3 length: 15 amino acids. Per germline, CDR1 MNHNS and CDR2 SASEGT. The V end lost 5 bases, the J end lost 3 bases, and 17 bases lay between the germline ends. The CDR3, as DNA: TGTGCCAGCAGTCCGTCTCCCGGCACCAACTACGAGCAGTACTTC. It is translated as CASSPSPGTNYEQYF.

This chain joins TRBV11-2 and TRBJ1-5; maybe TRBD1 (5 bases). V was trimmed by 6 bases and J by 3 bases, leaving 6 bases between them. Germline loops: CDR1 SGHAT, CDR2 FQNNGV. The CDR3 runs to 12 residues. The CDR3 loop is CASRGDNQPQHF. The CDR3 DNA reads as TGTGCCAGCAGAGGGGACAATCAGCCCCAGCATTTT. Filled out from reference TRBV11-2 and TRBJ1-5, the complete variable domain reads EAGVAQSPRYKIIEKRQSVAFWCNPISGHATLYWYQQILGQGPKLLIQFQNNGVVDDSQLPKDRFSAERLKGVDSTLKIQPAKLEDSAVYLCASRGDNQPQHFGDGTRLSIL.

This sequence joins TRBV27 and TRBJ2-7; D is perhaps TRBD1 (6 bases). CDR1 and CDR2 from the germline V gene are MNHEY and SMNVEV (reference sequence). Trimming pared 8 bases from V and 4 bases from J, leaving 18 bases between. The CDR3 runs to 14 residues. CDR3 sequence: CASGDTTLPYEQYF. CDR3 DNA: TGTGCCAGCGGGGACACTACTTTGCCTTACGAGCAGTACTTC.

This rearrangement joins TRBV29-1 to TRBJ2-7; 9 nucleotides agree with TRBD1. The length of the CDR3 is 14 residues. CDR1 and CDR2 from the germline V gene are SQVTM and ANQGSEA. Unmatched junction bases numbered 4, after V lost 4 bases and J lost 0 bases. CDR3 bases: TGCAGCGTTGGGACAGGGGCCCTCTCCTACGAGCAGTACTTC. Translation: CSVGTGALSYEQYF.

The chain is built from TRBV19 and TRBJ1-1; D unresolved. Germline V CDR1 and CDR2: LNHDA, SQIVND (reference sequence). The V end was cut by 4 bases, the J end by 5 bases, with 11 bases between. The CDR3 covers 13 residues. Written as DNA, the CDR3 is TGTGCCAGTAGTAACTCCGTTCCGACTGAAGCTTTCTTT. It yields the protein CASSNSVPTEAFF.

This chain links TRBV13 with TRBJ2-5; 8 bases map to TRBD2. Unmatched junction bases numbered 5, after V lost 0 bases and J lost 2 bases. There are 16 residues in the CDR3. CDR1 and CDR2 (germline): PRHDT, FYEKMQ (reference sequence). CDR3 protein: CASSLGRRGAQETQYF. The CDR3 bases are TGTGCCAGCAGCTTAGGCCGGCGGGGGGCACAAGAGACCCAGTACTTC.

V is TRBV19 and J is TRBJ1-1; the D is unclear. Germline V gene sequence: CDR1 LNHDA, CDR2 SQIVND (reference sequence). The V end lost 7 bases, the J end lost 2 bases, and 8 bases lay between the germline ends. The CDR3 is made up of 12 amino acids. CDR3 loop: CASNVPNTEAFF. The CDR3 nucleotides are TGTGCCAGTAACGTCCCAAACACTGAAGCTTTCTTT.

The CDR3 bases are TGCGCCAGCAGCCCACTCACCGGGACGGTGTACAATGAGCAGTTCTTC. Protein: CASSPLTGTVYNEQFF. The V and J genes are TRBV4-3 and TRBJ2-1; D is possibly TRBD1 or TRBD2 (5 bases each). This CDR3 has 16 residues. The V end was cut by 4 bases, the J end by 4 bases, with 17 bases between. Germline V gene lookup returns CDR1 LGHNA and CDR2 YSLEER.

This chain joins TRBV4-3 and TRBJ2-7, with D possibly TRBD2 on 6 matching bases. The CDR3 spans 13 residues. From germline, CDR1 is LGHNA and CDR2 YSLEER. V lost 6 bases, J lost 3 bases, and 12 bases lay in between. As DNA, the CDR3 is TGCGCCAGCAGGGCAGGCGGGAACTACGAGCAGTACTTC. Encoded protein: CASRAGGNYEQYF.

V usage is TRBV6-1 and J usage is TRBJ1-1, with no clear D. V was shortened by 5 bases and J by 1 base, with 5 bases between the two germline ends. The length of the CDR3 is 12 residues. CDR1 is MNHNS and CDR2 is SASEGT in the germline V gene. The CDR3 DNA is TGTGCCAGCAGTTGGTCGAACACTGAAGCTTTCTTT. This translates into CASSWSNTEAFF.

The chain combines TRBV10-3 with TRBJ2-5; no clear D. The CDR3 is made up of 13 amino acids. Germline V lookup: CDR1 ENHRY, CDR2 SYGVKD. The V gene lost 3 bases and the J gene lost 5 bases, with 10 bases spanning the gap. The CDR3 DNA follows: TGTGCCATCAGTGACCGCGGAAGTGAGACCCAGTACTTC. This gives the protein CAISDRGSETQYF.

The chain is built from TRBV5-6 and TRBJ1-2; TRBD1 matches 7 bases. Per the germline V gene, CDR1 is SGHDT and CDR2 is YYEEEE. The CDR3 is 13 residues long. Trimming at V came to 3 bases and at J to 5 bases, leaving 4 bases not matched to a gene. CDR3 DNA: TGTGCCAGCAGCTATGACAGGGATTATGGCTACACCTTC. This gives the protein CASSYDRDYGYTF. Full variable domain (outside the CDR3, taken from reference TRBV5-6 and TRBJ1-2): DAGVTQSPTHLIKTRGQQVTLRCSPKSGHDTVSWYQQALGQGPQFIFQYYEEEERQRGNFPDRFSGHQFPNYSSELNVNALLLGDSALYLCASSYDRDYGYTFGSGTRLTVV.

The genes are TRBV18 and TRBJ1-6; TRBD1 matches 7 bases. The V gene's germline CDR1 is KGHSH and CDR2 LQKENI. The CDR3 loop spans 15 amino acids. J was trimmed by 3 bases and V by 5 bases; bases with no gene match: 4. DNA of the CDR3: TGTGCCAGCTCAAGGGGACAGAGCTATAATTCACCCCTCCACTTT. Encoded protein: CASSRGQSYNSPLHF.

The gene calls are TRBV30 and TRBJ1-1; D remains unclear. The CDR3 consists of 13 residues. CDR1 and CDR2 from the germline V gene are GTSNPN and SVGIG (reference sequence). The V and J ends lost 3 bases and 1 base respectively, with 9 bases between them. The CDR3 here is CAWSPGSNTEAFF. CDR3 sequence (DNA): TGTGCCTGGAGCCCTGGCTCGAACACTGAAGCTTTCTTT.

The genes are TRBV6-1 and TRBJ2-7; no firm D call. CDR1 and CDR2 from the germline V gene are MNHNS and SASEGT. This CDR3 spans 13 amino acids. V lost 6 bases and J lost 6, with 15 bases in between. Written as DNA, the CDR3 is TGTGCCAGCAGCGAATCGGGCATGAGCGAGCAGTACTTC. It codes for CASSESGMSEQYF.

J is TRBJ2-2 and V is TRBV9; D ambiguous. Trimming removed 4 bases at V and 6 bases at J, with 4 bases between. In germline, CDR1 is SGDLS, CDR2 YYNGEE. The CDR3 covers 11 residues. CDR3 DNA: TGTGCCAGCAGCTCGGCCGGGGAGCTGTTTTTT. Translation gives CASSSAGELFF.

The CDR3 is CASSFRTGMNTEAFF. CDR3 nucleotides: TGTGCCAGCAGCTTCCGGACAGGGATGAACACTGAAGCTTTCTTT. This chain connects TRBV13 to TRBJ1-1; 8 bases are shared with TRBD1. Germline CDR1 and CDR2: PRHDT and FYEKMQ (reference sequence). CDR3 length: 15 amino acids. V lost 3 bases to trimming and J lost 0 bases; unmatched junction nucleotides: 3.

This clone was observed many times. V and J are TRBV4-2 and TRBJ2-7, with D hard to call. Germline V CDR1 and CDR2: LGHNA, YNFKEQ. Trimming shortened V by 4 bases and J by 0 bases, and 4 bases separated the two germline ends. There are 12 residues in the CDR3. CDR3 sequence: CASSLDSYEQYF. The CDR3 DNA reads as TGTGCCAGCAGCCTCGACTCCTACGAGCAGTACTTC.